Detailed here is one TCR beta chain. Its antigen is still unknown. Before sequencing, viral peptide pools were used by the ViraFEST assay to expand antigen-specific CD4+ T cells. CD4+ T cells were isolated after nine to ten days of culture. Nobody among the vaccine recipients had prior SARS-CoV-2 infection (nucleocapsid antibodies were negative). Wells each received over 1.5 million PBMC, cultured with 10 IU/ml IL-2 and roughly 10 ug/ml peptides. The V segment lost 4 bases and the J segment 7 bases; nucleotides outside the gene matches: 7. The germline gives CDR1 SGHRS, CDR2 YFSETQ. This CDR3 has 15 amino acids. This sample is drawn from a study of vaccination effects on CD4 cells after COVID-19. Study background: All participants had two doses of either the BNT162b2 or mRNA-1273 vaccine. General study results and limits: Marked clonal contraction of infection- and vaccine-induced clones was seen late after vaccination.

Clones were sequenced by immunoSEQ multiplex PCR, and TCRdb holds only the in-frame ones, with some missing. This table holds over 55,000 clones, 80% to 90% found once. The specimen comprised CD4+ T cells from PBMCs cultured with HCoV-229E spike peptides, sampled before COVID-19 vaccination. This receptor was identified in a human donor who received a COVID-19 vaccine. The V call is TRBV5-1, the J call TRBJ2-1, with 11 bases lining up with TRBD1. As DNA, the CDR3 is TGCGCCAGCAGCGGAGTGGACAGGGGGCTTAATGAGCAGTTCTTC. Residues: CASSGVDRGLNEQFF.